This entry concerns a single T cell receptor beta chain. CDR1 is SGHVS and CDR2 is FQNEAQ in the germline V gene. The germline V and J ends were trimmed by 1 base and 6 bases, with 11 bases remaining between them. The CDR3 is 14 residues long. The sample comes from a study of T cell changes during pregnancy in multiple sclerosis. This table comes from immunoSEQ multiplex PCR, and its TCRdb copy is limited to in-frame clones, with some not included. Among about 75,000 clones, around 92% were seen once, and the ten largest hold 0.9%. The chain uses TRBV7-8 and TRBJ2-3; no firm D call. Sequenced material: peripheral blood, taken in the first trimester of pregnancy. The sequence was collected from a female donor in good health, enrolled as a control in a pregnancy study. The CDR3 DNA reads TGTGCCAGCAGCTTAGGATACGCGGAGGATACGCAGTATTTT. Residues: CASSLGYAEDTQYF.